The rows below give T cell receptor beta chains drawn from one sample of a study of breast tumors, draining lymph nodes, adjacent tissues. TCRdb processed the multiplex PCR reads anew with MiXCR; each CDR3 protein has one entry. This table has 150,000 to 200,000 distinct CDR3 sequences, approximately 30% appearing once. Sequencing used axillary lymph node tissue. Source of these receptors: a female donor with breast cancer. Some clones in this sample may be carry-over from other donors' samples. Both conserved end residues are part of each CDR3. Each record gives: CDR3 protein, D gene, clone size, V gene, J gene. The D gene is left open where the match is weak. Only some rows state a clone size, as once, few, many or a class for expanded clones.

CASSLEGGLYNEQFF	TRBD1	many	TRBV12-3/TRBV12-4	TRBJ2-1
CASSATSASSYEQYF	TRBD2	many	TRBV27	TRBJ2-7
CASSYCKGAGLANEKLFF	.	.	TRBV6-2/TRBV6-3	TRBJ1-4
CASSFQGRDSYGYTF	.	few	TRBV13	TRBJ1-2
CASSYTQAEQYF	.	.	TRBV6-2/TRBV6-3	TRBJ2-7
CASSLGFSGNTIYF	.	many	TRBV5-1	TRBJ1-3
CSARDIYSQRANVLTF	.	many	TRBV20-1	TRBJ2-6
CATSDPSLDREAGELFF	.	many	TRBV24-1	TRBJ2-2
CASSHTGERNTIYF	TRBD1	many	TRBV5-5	TRBJ1-3
CASENSVGSYEQYF	.	many	TRBV7-9	TRBJ2-7
CATSGQGNTGELFF	.	.	TRBV24-1	TRBJ2-2
CASSDTHRDGMGIPLHF	.	.	TRBV6-4	TRBJ1-6
CSARRRGPRANYGYTF	TRBD1	many	TRBV20-1	TRBJ1-2
CASSWWTTGGEQYF	TRBD1	few	TRBV5-6	TRBJ2-7
CASSDRVMGTYEQYF	.	many	TRBV25-1	TRBJ2-7
CASSPGQGDGYTF	TRBD1	many	TRBV9	TRBJ1-2